These T cell receptor beta chains were read from a single sample in a study of shared clonotypes between healthy human individuals. Profiling relied on immunoSEQ multiplex PCR, and the TCRdb table lists in-frame clones only, not all of them. The table records approximately 640,000 clones, 55% to 75% of them present only once. The sequenced sample was memory CD4+ T cells sorted from blood. These receptor sequences come from a woman aged 25-40 years in good health. CDR3s include the opening cysteine and the closing phenylalanine or tryptophan. D genes are given only for firm matches. Not all rows give a size; the values are once, few, many and, for expanded clones, a class.

>TRBV5-1|TRBD1|TRBJ1-2|.
CASEPGQGNYGYTF
TGCGCCAGCGAGCCGGGACAGGGGAACTATGGCTACACCTTC
>TRBV11-2|.|TRBJ1-1|.
CASSSGRGANTEAFF
TGTGCCAGCAGCTCGGGCCGGGGGGCAAACACTGAAGCTTTCTTT
>TRBV5-1|TRBD1|TRBJ1-1|.
CASSLGAGGRAFF
TGCGCCAGCAGCTTGGGGGCAGGGGGTAGAGCTTTCTTT
>TRBV21-1|.|TRBJ2-2|.
CASSKSGVRTGELFF
TGTGCCAGCAGCAAGTCCGGGGTGAGAACCGGGGAGCTGTTTTTT
>TRBV7-2|.|TRBJ1-2|.
CASSLRGGLDYGYTF
TGTGCCAGCAGCTTACGGGGAGGACTTGACTATGGCTACACCTTC
>TRBV18|.|TRBJ2-5|.
CASSLAGGKETQYF
TGTGCCAGCTCCCTCGCAGGGGGGAAAGAGACCCAGTACTTC
>TRBV4-1|.|TRBJ2-2|.
CASSQVALGGTGELFF
TGCGCCAGCAGCCAAGTCGCACTAGGCGGCACCGGGGAGCTGTTTTTT
>TRBV18|.|TRBJ2-3|.
CASSPLGAGEDTQYF
TGTGCCAGCTCACCCCTGGGAGCCGGGGAAGATACGCAGTATTTT
>TRBV12-5|.|TRBJ2-7|.
CASAPGGVHEQYF
TGTGCTAGTGCCCCTGGAGGAGTCCACGAGCAGTACTTC
>TRBV7-8|.|TRBJ2-2|.
CASSFVGAEGELFF
TGTGCCAGCAGCTTTGTGGGGGCCGAGGGGGAGCTGTTTTTT
>TRBV12-5|.|TRBJ2-3|.
CASGLTHTTTSTDTQYF
TGTGCTAGTGGTTTGACACACACGACGACGAGCACAGATACGCAGTATTTT
>TRBV4-1|.|TRBJ2-5|.
CASSQDVRGETQYF
TGCGCCAGCAGCCAAGATGTTAGAGGGGAGACCCAGTACTTC
>TRBV5-1|.|TRBJ1-1|.
CASSLVARQPNTEAFF
TGCGCCAGCAGCTTGGTGGCTCGGCAACCGAACACTGAAGCTTTCTTT
>TRBV5-4|TRBD1|TRBJ1-2|.
CASSSYATGHYGYTF
TGTGCCAGCAGCTCCTACGCGACAGGGCATTATGGCTACACCTTC
>TRBV14|.|TRBJ2-5|.
CASSQALWAHQETQYF
TGTGCCAGCAGCCAAGCTCTCTGGGCCCACCAAGAGACCCAGTACTTC
>TRBV4-2|TRBD2|TRBJ2-1|.
CASSQPGYSGRGVAYNEQFF
TGTGCCAGCAGCCAACCCGGCTATAGCGGGAGAGGTGTGGCCTACAATGAGCAGTTCTTC
>TRBV2|.|TRBJ2-5|.
CASSGFGETQYF
TGTGCCAGCAGTGGCTTTGGAGAGACCCAGTACTTC
>TRBV7-2|.|TRBJ1-3|.
CASSLDGGAGNTIYF
TGTGCCAGCAGCTTAGACGGGGGTGCTGGAAACACCATATATTTT
>TRBV11-2|.|TRBJ2-7|few
CASSLVGRGQYF
TGTGCCAGCAGCTTAGTCGGCAGGGGGCAGTACTTC
>TRBV28|.|TRBJ1-1|.
CASTAGPLEAFF
TGTGCCAGCACAGCAGGGCCACTTGAAGCTTTCTTT
>TRBV6-6|TRBD2|TRBJ2-1|once
CASHPSGRNNEQFF
TGTGCCAGCCACCCTAGCGGGAGGAACAATGAGCAGTTCTTC
>TRBV4-1|TRBD1|TRBJ1-2|.
CASSQGTRTGSLTSYTF
TGCGCCAGCAGCCAAGGAACCCGGACAGGATCCTTAACATCCTACACCTTC
>TRBV11-2|.|TRBJ2-5|.
CASSPQGQGETQYF
TGTGCCAGCAGCCCTCAGGGGCAGGGTGAGACCCAGTACTTC
>TRBV5-1|TRBD1|TRBJ1-4|.
CASSLRQGATNEKLFF
TGCGCCAGCAGCTTGAGACAGGGGGCAACTAATGAAAAACTGTTTTTT
>TRBV5-1|TRBD1|TRBJ2-1|.
CASSATGASSYNEQFF
TGCGCCAGCAGCGCGACAGGGGCAAGCTCCTACAATGAGCAGTTCTTC
>TRBV5-1|.|TRBJ2-1|.
CASSLGRRGPYNEQFF
TGCGCCAGCAGCTTGGGGCGGCGGGGACCCTACAATGAGCAGTTCTTC
>TRBV2|.|TRBJ2-5|.
CASSETVETQYF
TGTGCCAGCAGCGAGACAGTAGAGACCCAGTACTTC
>TRBV5-1|TRBD2|TRBJ2-7|.
CASRDGLAPAGEQYF
TGCGCCAGCAGAGACGGACTAGCGCCCGCGGGGGAGCAGTACTTC
>TRBV5-1|TRBD2|TRBJ2-7|once
CASSLRDYGYEQYF
TGCGCCAGCAGCCTCCGGGACTATGGTTACGAGCAGTACTTC
>TRBV2|TRBD1|TRBJ2-1|.
CASKGQGVNEQFF
TGTGCCAGCAAGGGACAGGGTGTGAATGAGCAGTTCTTC
>TRBV6-6|.|TRBJ2-7|.
CASSKNRDSYEQYF
TGTGCCAGCAGTAAAAACCGGGACTCCTACGAGCAGTACTTC
>TRBV6-6|.|TRBJ1-5|.
CASSYAGHEQPQHF
TGTGCCAGCAGTTACGCGGGACACGAACAGCCCCAGCATTTT
>TRBV19|.|TRBJ1-2|many
CASSDRNYGYTF
TGTGCCAGTAGCGACAGGAACTATGGCTACACCTTC
>TRBV11-3|.|TRBJ2-1|.
CASSSGRGGSSYNEQFF
TGTGCCAGCAGCAGCGGTAGGGGCGGCAGCTCCTACAATGAGCAGTTCTTC
>TRBV18|TRBD2|TRBJ2-1|.
CASSSKAGDEQFF
TGTGCCAGCTCATCAAAAGCGGGAGATGAGCAGTTCTTC
>TRBV2|.|TRBJ2-1|once
CASSEARLHYNEQFF
TGTGCCAGCAGTGAAGCTAGACTCCACTACAATGAGCAGTTCTTC
>TRBV19|.|TRBJ1-5|.
CASRNPGPSQPQHF
TGTGCCAGTAGAAACCCGGGACCGAGTCAGCCCCAGCATTTT